This TCR beta chain was sequenced for a study of shared clonotypes between healthy human individuals. Notes on the study in general: The low donor count limited represented genetic and exposure-history diversity.

Every unsorted PBMC PCR replicate was loaded with roughly 0.3 ug DNA, tens of thousands of T cell genomes. Clones were read by immunoSEQ multiplex PCR, and TCRdb kept only the in-frame ones, dropping some. The sample carries roughly 510,000 clones, approximately 79% recorded once. As regards this clone: Its cognate antigen is unknown.

CDR1 and CDR2 (germline): SGHTA, FQGNSA. The V and J ends lost 3 bases and 9 bases respectively, with 11 bases between them. The CDR3 sequence is 12 residues long. Donors were healthy HIV-negative adults without recently reported acute infections or vaccinations. Every contributor of samples was a Caucasian grown-up residing in Nashville, Tennessee. Sequenced sample: PBMCs. The receptor comes from a woman aged 35 to 49 in good health. Some clones in this sample may be carry-over from other donors' samples. The chain joins TRBV7-2 to TRBJ1-2; D is uncertain. DNA of the CDR3: TGTGCCAGCAGCTTTGATCGGGATAGCTACACCTTC. Its translation is CASSFDRDSYTF.